A selection of T cell receptor beta chains follows, all from one sample in a study of CD8 T cells in ankylosing spondylitis. Via MiXCR, TCRdb re-called the 5' RACE reads, giving one row per CDR3 protein. The repertoire holds a few hundred thousand distinct CDR3 sequences, with 20% to 25% as singletons. The sample comprised blood, either unsorted or a sorted T cell fraction (not recorded which). The receptor source for this set is a male donor with ankylosing spondylitis. Each CDR3 is given with its conserved first and last residue. The order of the fields is J gene, clone size, V gene, D gene, CDR3 protein, CDR3 DNA. A D gene is named only where the DNA matches it firmly. Not every row has a clone size; where given, it reads once, few, many or a size class.

j_gene: TRBJ2-3; abundance: -; v_gene: TRBV5-1; d_gene: -; CDR3aa: CASSLGSTPDTQYF; CDR3nt: TGCGCCAGCAGCTTGGGTTCCACCCCAGATACGCAGTATTTT
j_gene: TRBJ2-1; abundance: once; v_gene: TRBV7-2; d_gene: -; CDR3aa: CASSLGPSGTGGEQFF; CDR3nt: TGTGCCAGCAGCTTAGGCCCTAGCGGGACAGGAGGTGAGCAGTTCTTC
j_gene: TRBJ1-6; abundance: many; v_gene: TRBV5-1; d_gene: -; CDR3aa: CASREATSPLHF; CDR3nt: TGCGCCAGCAGAGAAGCTACTTCACCCCTCCACTTT
j_gene: TRBJ2-1; abundance: few; v_gene: TRBV6-1; d_gene: TRBD2; CDR3aa: CASSEMYGRAGLYYNEQFF; CDR3nt: TGTGCCAGCAGTGAGATGTACGGGAGGGCCGGTTTGTACTACAATGAGCAGTTCTTC
j_gene: TRBJ1-4; abundance: few; v_gene: TRBV5-5; d_gene: -; CDR3aa: CASSLMVMQPPDSEKLFF; CDR3nt: TGTGCCAGCAGCTTGATGGTTATGCAGCCTCCTGATAGCGAAAAACTGTTTTTT
j_gene: TRBJ1-5; abundance: few; v_gene: TRBV29-1; d_gene: -; CDR3aa: CSVKTANSNQPQHF; CDR3nt: TGCAGCGTTAAGACAGCCAACTCCAATCAGCCCCAGCATTTT
j_gene: TRBJ2-3; abundance: -; v_gene: TRBV2; d_gene: TRBD2; CDR3aa: CASSLAGGRDTQYF; CDR3nt: TGTGCCAGCAGCTTAGCGGGAGGGAGAGATACGCAGTATTTT
j_gene: TRBJ2-3; abundance: -; v_gene: TRBV7-3; d_gene: -; CDR3aa: CASSPSGTGVDTQYF; CDR3nt: TGTGCCAGCAGCCCATCAGGGACTGGTGTGGATACGCAGTATTTT
j_gene: TRBJ1-1; abundance: -; v_gene: TRBV12-3/TRBV12-4; d_gene: -; CDR3aa: CASSPAREAFF; CDR3nt: TGTGCCAGCAGTCCTGCTCGTGAAGCTTTCTTT
j_gene: TRBJ2-1; abundance: few; v_gene: TRBV29-1; d_gene: -; CDR3aa: CSALVRAYNEQFF; CDR3nt: TGCAGCGCCCTCGTTAGGGCCTATAATGAGCAGTTCTTC
j_gene: TRBJ1-1; abundance: -; v_gene: TRBV28; d_gene: -; CDR3aa: CASRGVNTEAFF; CDR3nt: TGTGCCAGCAGGGGTGTGAACACTGAAGCTTTCTTT
j_gene: TRBJ2-5; abundance: many; v_gene: TRBV7-2; d_gene: -; CDR3aa: CASSLDGETQYF; CDR3nt: TGTGCCAGCAGCCTGGATGGGGAGACCCAGTACTTC
j_gene: TRBJ1-1; abundance: few; v_gene: TRBV3-1; d_gene: -; CDR3aa: CASSQEPSQPEAFF; CDR3nt: TGTGCCAGCAGCCAAGAACCATCCCAGCCAGAAGCTTTCTTT
j_gene: TRBJ1-1; abundance: -; v_gene: TRBV7-8; d_gene: -; CDR3aa: CASSLAEWDTEAFF; CDR3nt: TGTGCCAGCAGCTTAGCGGAGTGGGACACTGAAGCTTTCTTT
j_gene: TRBJ2-7; abundance: -; v_gene: TRBV24-1; d_gene: -; CDR3aa: CATSDLSPLYEQYF; CDR3nt: TGTGCCACCAGTGATTTGAGCCCTTTATACGAGCAGTACTTC
j_gene: TRBJ2-7; abundance: -; v_gene: TRBV27; d_gene: TRBD1; CDR3aa: CASSFSRGPYEQYF; CDR3nt: TGTGCCAGCAGTTTTAGCAGGGGGCCCTACGAGCAGTACTTC
j_gene: TRBJ2-1; abundance: -; v_gene: TRBV3-1; d_gene: TRBD2; CDR3aa: CASSHRQLAGGHNEQFF; CDR3nt: TGTGCCAGCAGCCACAGACAACTAGCGGGAGGGCACAATGAGCAGTTCTTC
j_gene: TRBJ1-5; abundance: few; v_gene: TRBV28; d_gene: -; CDR3aa: CASKGPPRQPQHF; CDR3nt: TGTGCCAGCAAAGGGCCTCCAAGGCAGCCCCAGCATTTT
j_gene: TRBJ2-7; abundance: -; v_gene: TRBV5-6; d_gene: TRBD1; CDR3aa: CASSRDRGLYEQYF; CDR3nt: TGTGCCAGCAGCAGGGACAGGGGGCTCTACGAGCAGTACTTC
j_gene: TRBJ1-4; abundance: many; v_gene: TRBV12-3/TRBV12-4; d_gene: -; CDR3aa: CASSLGNEKLFF; CDR3nt: TGTGCCAGCAGTTTAGGGAATGAAAAACTGTTTTTT
j_gene: TRBJ2-7; abundance: few; v_gene: TRBV7-9; d_gene: -; CDR3aa: CASSTSTLGQYF; CDR3nt: TGTGCCAGCAGCACAAGCACCCTAGGGCAGTACTTC
j_gene: TRBJ1-4; abundance: -; v_gene: TRBV6-1; d_gene: -; CDR3aa: CASSEGGDREKLFF; CDR3nt: TGTGCCAGCAGTGAGGGCGGGGATCGGGAAAAACTGTTTTTT
j_gene: TRBJ2-3; abundance: few; v_gene: TRBV5-1; d_gene: -; CDR3aa: CASHETGSDTQYF; CDR3nt: TGCGCCAGCCATGAGACAGGATCAGATACGCAGTATTTT
j_gene: TRBJ1-5; abundance: few; v_gene: TRBV20-1; d_gene: TRBD1; CDR3aa: CSASRDRGVQPQHF; CDR3nt: TGCAGTGCTAGCCGGGACAGGGGTGTTCAGCCCCAGCATTTT
j_gene: TRBJ2-5; abundance: -; v_gene: TRBV20-1; d_gene: -; CDR3aa: CSAASLSGARETQYF; CDR3nt: TGCAGTGCTGCCTCCTTATCCGGGGCACGCGAGACCCAGTACTTC
j_gene: TRBJ2-2; abundance: -; v_gene: TRBV12-3/TRBV12-4; d_gene: -; CDR3aa: CAGKDSNTGELFF; CDR3nt: TGTGCCGGAAAGGACAGTAACACCGGGGAGCTGTTTTTT
j_gene: TRBJ2-1; abundance: few; v_gene: TRBV18; d_gene: -; CDR3aa: CASSALPGGAGNEQFF; CDR3nt: TGTGCCAGCTCCGCCCTTCCCGGGGGAGCGGGCAATGAGCAGTTCTTC
j_gene: TRBJ2-1; abundance: -; v_gene: TRBV29-1; d_gene: -; CDR3aa: CSVEDPWLNNEQFF; CDR3nt: TGCAGCGTTGAAGATCCGTGGCTTAACAATGAGCAGTTCTTC
j_gene: TRBJ2-7; abundance: -; v_gene: TRBV3-1; d_gene: TRBD2; CDR3aa: CASSLSGRAREQYF; CDR3nt: TGTGCCAGCAGCCTAAGCGGGAGGGCCCGCGAGCAGTACTTC
j_gene: TRBJ1-1; abundance: -; v_gene: TRBV5-1; d_gene: -; CDR3aa: CASTMVPNTEAFF; CDR3nt: TGCGCCAGCACCATGGTCCCGAACACTGAAGCTTTCTTT
j_gene: TRBJ1-4; abundance: -; v_gene: TRBV19; d_gene: TRBD1; CDR3aa: CASVDRGREKLFF; CDR3nt: TGTGCCAGTGTGGACAGGGGTCGTGAAAAACTGTTTTTT
j_gene: TRBJ2-2; abundance: -; v_gene: TRBV7-9; d_gene: -; CDR3aa: CASSLLETGELFF; CDR3nt: TGTGCCAGCAGCTTATTGGAGACCGGGGAGCTGTTTTTT
j_gene: TRBJ2-1; abundance: -; v_gene: TRBV20-1; d_gene: TRBD2; CDR3aa: CSANSFSGSSYNEQFF; CDR3nt: TGCAGTGCTAACAGTTTTAGCGGGAGTTCCTACAATGAGCAGTTCTTC
j_gene: TRBJ2-2; abundance: -; v_gene: TRBV7-2; d_gene: TRBD2; CDR3aa: CASSLAGGSNGELFF; CDR3nt: TGTGCCAGCAGCTTAGCGGGGGGGTCGAACGGGGAGCTGTTTTTT
j_gene: TRBJ2-5; abundance: -; v_gene: TRBV23-1; d_gene: -; CDR3aa: CASSPYETQYF; CDR3nt: TGCGCCAGCAGCCCCTATGAGACCCAGTACTTC
j_gene: TRBJ1-1; abundance: few; v_gene: TRBV20-1; d_gene: -; CDR3aa: CSAMGGMNTEAFF; CDR3nt: TGCAGTGCTATGGGGGGCATGAACACTGAAGCTTTCTTT
j_gene: TRBJ2-1; abundance: -; v_gene: TRBV29-1; d_gene: -; CDR3aa: CSGTRGAYNEQFF; CDR3nt: TGCAGCGGCACGCGCGGAGCTTACAATGAGCAGTTCTTC
j_gene: TRBJ2-2; abundance: -; v_gene: TRBV6-5; d_gene: -; CDR3aa: CASSYPRDIGTGELFF; CDR3nt: TGTGCCAGCAGTTACCCCCGGGACATAGGGACCGGGGAGCTGTTTTTT
j_gene: TRBJ2-7; abundance: few; v_gene: TRBV12-3/TRBV12-4; d_gene: TRBD2; CDR3aa: CASRLTSGGGEQYF; CDR3nt: TGTGCCAGCAGATTGACTAGCGGGGGAGGAGAGCAGTACTTC
j_gene: TRBJ2-1; abundance: -; v_gene: TRBV5-4; d_gene: TRBD1; CDR3aa: CASSLAGTVYNEQFF; CDR3nt: TGTGCCAGCAGCTTGGCAGGGACAGTTTACAATGAGCAGTTCTTC
j_gene: TRBJ2-3; abundance: few; v_gene: TRBV12-3/TRBV12-4; d_gene: TRBD2; CDR3aa: CASTWEGSTDTQYF; CDR3nt: TGTGCCAGCACTTGGGAGGGAAGCACAGATACGCAGTATTTT
j_gene: TRBJ2-1; abundance: -; v_gene: TRBV18; d_gene: -; CDR3aa: CASSRLIAESSYNEQFF; CDR3nt: TGTGCCAGCTCACGACTTATAGCGGAGAGCTCCTACAATGAGCAGTTCTTC
j_gene: TRBJ2-1; abundance: -; v_gene: TRBV24-1; d_gene: TRBD1; CDR3aa: CATSDFGTGKNEQFF; CDR3nt: TGTGCCACCAGTGATTTCGGGACAGGGAAAAATGAGCAGTTCTTC
j_gene: TRBJ1-5; abundance: few; v_gene: TRBV20-1; d_gene: -; CDR3aa: CSANQVGNQPQHF; CDR3nt: TGCAGTGCTAACCAGGTGGGCAATCAGCCCCAGCATTTT
j_gene: TRBJ2-3; abundance: few; v_gene: TRBV27; d_gene: TRBD2; CDR3aa: CASSLPAGAGTDTQYF; CDR3nt: TGTGCCAGCAGTTTACCAGCGGGAGCTGGCACAGATACGCAGTATTTT
j_gene: TRBJ2-1; abundance: many; v_gene: TRBV29-1; d_gene: TRBD1; CDR3aa: CSVDRTGVNEQFF; CDR3nt: TGCAGCGTTGATCGGACAGGGGTCAATGAGCAGTTCTTC